Presented here are 16 T cell receptor beta chains from one specimen sequenced in a study of cytomegalovirus exposure and HLA in healthy donors. 60 Vbeta and 13 Jbeta primers were used in PCR. Sequenced by immunoSEQ multiplex PCR; TCRdb stores in-frame clones only, minus some. Among 120,000 or so clones listed, roughly three fifths were seen once. Sequenced material: PBMCs. The receptors derive from a man between 18 and 29 years old in good health and CMV-seronegative.

The count of this clone is one. The chain is built from TRBV18 and TRBJ2-1; 7 bases match TRBD2. The germline CDR1 and CDR2 sequences are KGHSH and LQKENI. The CDR3 is 15 residues long. V shed 3 bases, J shed 4 bases, and the junction held 6 bases outside the gene matches. CDR3 in amino acids: CASSPRLAPYNEQFF. The CDR3 nucleotides are TGTGCCAGCTCACCCAGACTAGCTCCGTACAATGAGCAGTTCTTC.

The chain combines TRBV5-4 with TRBJ2-2, with TRBD2 identical over 16 bases. This CDR3 has 17 residues. Unmatched junction bases numbered 6, after V lost 3 bases and J lost 7 bases. In germline, CDR1 is SGHNT, CDR2 YYREEE (reference sequence). The CDR3: CASSSGTSGRADGELFF. Here the CDR3 DNA reads TGTGCCAGCAGCTCCGGGACTAGCGGGAGGGCCGACGGGGAGCTGTTTTTT.

The genes are TRBV29-1 and TRBJ2-3; 12 bases line up with TRBD2. Germline V lookup: CDR1 SQVTM, CDR2 ANQGSEA. The CDR3 length is 18 residues. Trimming cost V 4 bases and J 1 base; bases outside gene matches: 12. The CDR3 region is CSVVWVTSGSWGTDTQYF. DNA of the CDR3: TGCAGCGTTGTATGGGTGACTAGCGGGAGTTGGGGCACAGATACGCAGTATTTT.

The chain carries TRBV19 and TRBJ2-1; 11 nucleotides line up with TRBD2. The trim removed 5 bases at V and 5 bases at J, leaving 5 bases unmatched. The germline V gene has CDR1 LNHDA and CDR2 SQIVND (reference sequence). The CDR3 is 15 amino acids. The CDR3 nucleotides are TGTGCCAGTAGTGGGACTAGCGGTAAAAACAATGAGCAGTTCTTC. Amino acids: CASSGTSGKNNEQFF.

The chain is built from TRBV9 and TRBJ2-5; 15 positions agree with TRBD2. CDR1 and CDR2 (germline): SGDLS, YYNGEE. This CDR3 region has 16 residues. Trimming cost V 0 bases and J 11 bases; bases outside gene matches: 8. The CDR3 here is CASSVEGLAGGSEQYF. DNA for the CDR3: TGTGCCAGCAGCGTAGAGGGACTAGCGGGAGGTTCGGAGCAGTACTTC. The full variable domain, its missing parts supplied by reference TRBV9 and TRBJ2-5, is DSGVTQTPKHLITATGQRVTLRCSPRSGDLSVYWYQQSLDQGLQFLIQYYNGEERAKGNILERFSAQQFPDLHSELNLSSLELGDSALYFCASSVEGLAGGSEQYFGPGTRLLVL.

This clone was observed a few times. This chain links TRBV30 with TRBJ1-5; 7 bases agree with TRBD1. The CDR3 length is 13 residues. The V and J ends lost 6 bases and 7 bases, in that order; junction bases with no gene match: 9. In germline, CDR1 is GTSNPN, CDR2 SVGIG (reference sequence). The CDR3: CACSTGLEQPQHF. CDR3 nucleotide sequence: TGTGCCTGCTCGACAGGGCTAGAACAGCCCCAGCATTTT.

The chain links TRBV28 to TRBJ2-7, with 8 nucleotides matching TRBD1. CDR1 and CDR2 (germline): MDHEN, SYDVKM. The CDR3 extends over 13 amino acids. Germline trimming cut 4 bases from V and 6 bases from J; bases unmatched to any gene: 5. The chain's CDR3 is CASSSTGASEQYF. The CDR3 DNA follows: TGTGCCAGCAGTTCGACAGGGGCCAGCGAGCAGTACTTC.

The sample holds a few counts of this clone. The genes are TRBV6-6 and TRBJ2-7; TRBD1 matches at 9 bases. CDR1 is MNHNY, CDR2 SVGAGI, per germline (reference sequence). V lost 5 bases and J lost 2; bases outside the gene matches: 7. The length of the CDR3 is 15 residues. CDR3: CASSHRGQGPYEQYF. For the CDR3, the DNA is TGTGCCAGCAGTCACCGGGGACAGGGACCCTACGAGCAGTACTTC.

A word on this clone: At the DNA level, this CDR3 is encoded by other sequences in the same sample as well. The chain has TRBV25-1 and TRBJ1-1, with 7 positions matching TRBD1. Germline V CDR1 and CDR2: MGHDK, SYGVNS. J lost 10 bases, V lost 4 bases, and 3 bases had no gene match. The CDR3 covers 11 residues. CDR3 DNA sequence: TGTGCCAGCAGTGCACCAGGGGGAGCTTTCTTT. It encodes CASSAPGGAFF.

Written as DNA, the CDR3 is TGCGCCAGCAGCTTGGCCGAAGGACAGATCTATGGCTACACCTTC. Residues: CASSLAEGQIYGYTF. The chain recombines TRBV5-1 with TRBJ1-2, with D possibly TRBD1 on 6 matching bases. Per germline, CDR1 SGHRS and CDR2 YFSETQ. V lost 0 bases and J 4 bases, leaving 13 bases between the germline ends. This CDR3 has 15 amino acids.

The rearrangement links TRBV7-8 to TRBJ1-2; D remains unclear. V was pared by 5 bases and J by 2 bases, with 6 bases between. This CDR3 has 12 amino acids. Germline CDR1 is SGHVS and CDR2 is FQNEAQ. The CDR3 DNA sequence: TGTGCCAGCAGCGCCGGGAACTATGGCTACACCTTC. This translates into CASSAGNYGYTF.

The chain uses TRBV19 and TRBJ2-5; weak D call: TRBD1 (6 bases). The CDR3 loop spans 14 amino acids. The V gene lost 8 bases and the J gene lost 1 base, with 14 bases spanning the gap. From germline, CDR1 is LNHDA and CDR2 SQIVND (reference sequence). The CDR3 DNA reads TGTGCCAGTGGGCCCCAGGGGTTCCAAGAGACCCAGTACTTC. This sequence encodes CASGPQGFQETQYF.

This clone was counted once. This rearrangement joins TRBV11-1 to TRBJ2-5; D perhaps matches TRBD1 (6 bases). In germline, CDR1 is SGHAT, CDR2 FQDESV (reference sequence). V lost 7 bases and J 4 bases, leaving 13 bases between the germline ends. The CDR3 sequence is 13 residues long. The CDR3 DNA follows: TGTGCCAGCACCAAACCAGGGGTAGAGACCCAGTACTTC. Amino acids: CASTKPGVETQYF.

The gene calls are TRBV7-9 and TRBJ2-2; 9 positions agree with TRBD2. V dropped 3 bases and J dropped 1; count of bases not matched to a gene: 6. The CDR3 runs to 17 residues. Germline-derived CDR1 and CDR2 are SEHNR and FQNEAQ (reference sequence). For the CDR3, the DNA is TGTGCCAGCAGCTTCATGGGCGGGAGGGGGAACACCGGGGAGCTGTTTTTT. It encodes CASSFMGGRGNTGELFF.

The chain joins TRBV6-6 to TRBJ2-7; TRBD2 agrees at 12 bases. Germline CDR1 and CDR2: MNHNY and SVGAGI (reference sequence). This CDR3 region has 15 residues. V lost 5 bases to trimming and J lost 6 bases; unmatched junction nucleotides: 8. In nucleotides, the CDR3 is TGTGCCAGCAGTCACACGACTAGCGGGAGACGCGAGCAGTACTTC. It specifies CASSHTTSGRREQYF.

The sample holds one count of this clone. V is TRBV7-2 and J is TRBJ2-1; 7 nucleotides align to TRBD2. This CDR3 is 16 amino acids long. The ends lost 1 base at V and 4 bases at J; junction bases unmatched: 7. Germline values: CDR1 SGHTA, CDR2 FQGNSA. CDR3 nucleotides: TGTGCCAGCAGCTTAGGTTTTAGCGGGCCATACAATGAGCAGTTCTTC. The encoded protein is CASSLGFSGPYNEQFF. Supplemented by reference TRBV7-2 and TRBJ2-1, the full variable domain reads GAGVSQSPSNKVTEKGKDVELRCDPISGHTALYWYRQSLGQGLEFLIYFQGNSAPDKSGLPSDRFSAERTGGSVSTLTIQRTQQEDSAVYLCASSLGFSGPYNEQFFGPGTRLTVL.